The rows below give T cell receptor beta chains drawn from one sample of a study of RUNX1 and TCR beta rearrangement in T-cell leukemia. TCRdb re-analysed the PCR reads in MiXCR, keeping a single row per CDR3 protein. Among about 180 distinct CDR3 sequences, about 40% were seen once, and the ten largest hold around 60%. Sequencing was done on a sample of blood. These receptors all come from a male donor with T-cell acute lymphoblastic leukemia. CDR3s include the opening cysteine and the closing phenylalanine or tryptophan. The D gene is left open where the match is weak. Some rows mark clone size as missing; the rest say once, few, many or name a class of expanded clone.

clone size	V gene	J gene	D gene	CDR3 DNA	CDR3 protein
large	TRBV4-2	TRBJ2-1	TRBD1	TGTGCCAGCAGCCAAGGGTCGGGTGGGACAGGGCAAAAAGAGCAGTTCTTC	CASSQGSGGTGQKEQFF
once	TRBV11-3	TRBJ2-7	-	TGTGCCAGCGGCTTAGATAGGAGGTGGGACGAGCAGTACTTC	CASGLDRRWDEQYF
-	TRBV20-1	TRBJ1-2	TRBD1	TGCAGTGCTGGACAGGGGAACTATGGCTACACCTTC	CSAGQGNYGYTF
medium-sized	TRBV14	TRBJ2-2	-	TGTGCCAGCAGCCCCTCCTACACCGGGGAGCTGTTTTTT	CASSPSYTGELFF
-	TRBV20-1	TRBJ1-2	-	TGCAGTGCTAGAGATCCGGCCAGGGGAGATGGCTACACCTTC	CSARDPARGDGYTF
large	TRBV7-9	TRBJ1-2	TRBD1	TGTGCCAGCAGCTCGACAGGGGGAAATGGCTACACCTTC	CASSSTGGNGYTF
-	TRBV20-1	TRBJ1-1	TRBD1	TGCAGTGCTTCAAGGGGGCGCCGGGGCACTGAAGCTTTCTTT	CSASRGRRGTEAFF
-	TRBV20-1	TRBJ1-1	-	TGCAGTGCTAAGGGGGAAATTGAAGCTTTCTTT	CSAKGEIEAFF
large	TRBV28	TRBJ1-1	-	TGTGCCAGCAGTCTACCCCCACTGGAGACGTCGAACACTGAAGCTTTCTTT	CASSLPPLETSNTEAFF
medium-sized	TRBV7-2	TRBJ1-2	-	TGTGCCAGCAGCTTAGCTTCGGGGGGATTCTCGGGCTACACCTTC	CASSLASGGFSGYTF